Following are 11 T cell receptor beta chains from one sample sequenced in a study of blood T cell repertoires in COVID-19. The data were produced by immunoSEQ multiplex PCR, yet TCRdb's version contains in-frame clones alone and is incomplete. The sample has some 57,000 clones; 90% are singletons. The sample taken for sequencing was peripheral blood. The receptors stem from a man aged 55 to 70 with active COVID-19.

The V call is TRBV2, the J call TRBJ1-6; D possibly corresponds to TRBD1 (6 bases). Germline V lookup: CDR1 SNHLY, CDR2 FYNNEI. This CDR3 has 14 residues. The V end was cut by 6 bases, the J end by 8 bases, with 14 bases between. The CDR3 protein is CASRQKAGDSPLHF. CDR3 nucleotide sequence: TGTGCCAGCAGACAAAAGGCAGGGGATTCACCCCTCCACTTT. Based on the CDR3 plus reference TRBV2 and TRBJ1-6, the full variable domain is EPEVTQTPSHQVTQMGQEVILRCVPISNHLYFYWYRQILGQKVEFLVSFYNNEISEKSEIFDDQFSVERPDGSNFTLKIRSTKLEDSAMYFCASRQKAGDSPLHFGNGTRLTVT.

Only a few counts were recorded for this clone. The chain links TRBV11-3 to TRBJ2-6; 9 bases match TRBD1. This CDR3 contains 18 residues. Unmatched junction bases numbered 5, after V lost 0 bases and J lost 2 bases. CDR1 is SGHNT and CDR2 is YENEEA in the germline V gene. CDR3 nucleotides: TGTGCCAGCAGCTTAGACGGGACAGGGATAACTGGGGCCAACGTCCTGACTTTC. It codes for CASSLDGTGITGANVLTF.

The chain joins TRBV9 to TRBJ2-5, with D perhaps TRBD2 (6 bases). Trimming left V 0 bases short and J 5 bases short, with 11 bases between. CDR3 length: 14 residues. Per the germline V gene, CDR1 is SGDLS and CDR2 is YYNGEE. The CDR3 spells CASSVGSGGETQYF. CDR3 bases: TGTGCCAGCAGCGTAGGTAGCGGTGGGGAGACCCAGTACTTC.

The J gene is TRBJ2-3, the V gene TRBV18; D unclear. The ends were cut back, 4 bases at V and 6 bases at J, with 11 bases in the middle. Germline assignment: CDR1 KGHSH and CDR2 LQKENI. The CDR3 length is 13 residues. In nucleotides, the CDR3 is TGTGCCAGCTCACTGGAGTCCCCGGATACGCAGTATTTT. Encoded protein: CASSLESPDTQYF.

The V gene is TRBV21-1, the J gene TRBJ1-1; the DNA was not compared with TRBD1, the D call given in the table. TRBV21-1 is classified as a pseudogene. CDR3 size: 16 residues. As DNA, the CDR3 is TGTGCCAGCAGCATTCACAGGGAAAGAGTTAGCACTGAAGCTTTCTTT. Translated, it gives CASSIHRERVSTEAFF.

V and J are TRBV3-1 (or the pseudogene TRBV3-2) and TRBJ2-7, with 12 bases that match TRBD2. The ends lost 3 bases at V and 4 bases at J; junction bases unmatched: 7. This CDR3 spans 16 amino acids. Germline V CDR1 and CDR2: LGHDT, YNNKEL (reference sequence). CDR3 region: CASSQTSGGPRYEQYF. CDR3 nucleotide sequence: TGTGCCAGCAGCCAGACTAGCGGGGGCCCCCGGTACGAGCAGTACTTC.

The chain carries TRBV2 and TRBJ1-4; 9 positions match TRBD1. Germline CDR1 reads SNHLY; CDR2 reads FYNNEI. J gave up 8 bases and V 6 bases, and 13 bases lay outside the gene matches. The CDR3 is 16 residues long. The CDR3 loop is CASRGRSGTGIEKLFF. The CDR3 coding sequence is TGTGCCAGCAGGGGGAGGAGCGGGACAGGGATCGAAAAACTGTTTTTT.

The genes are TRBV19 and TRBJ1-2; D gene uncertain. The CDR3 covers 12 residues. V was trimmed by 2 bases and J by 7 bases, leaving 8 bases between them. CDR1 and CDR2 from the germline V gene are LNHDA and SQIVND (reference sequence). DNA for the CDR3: TGTGCCAGTAGTATACGGTCGGGTGGCTACACCTTC. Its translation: CASSIRSGGYTF.

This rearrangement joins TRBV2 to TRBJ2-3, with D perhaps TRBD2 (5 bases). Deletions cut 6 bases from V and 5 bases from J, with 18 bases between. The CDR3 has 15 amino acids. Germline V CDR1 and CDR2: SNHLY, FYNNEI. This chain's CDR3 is CASRRLLQSGDTQYF. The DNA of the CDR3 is TGTGCCAGCAGAAGGCTTTTACAAAGCGGAGATACGCAGTATTTT.

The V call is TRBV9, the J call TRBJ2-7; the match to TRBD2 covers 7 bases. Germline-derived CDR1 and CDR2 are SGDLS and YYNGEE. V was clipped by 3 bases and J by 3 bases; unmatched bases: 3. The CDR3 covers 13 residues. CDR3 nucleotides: TGTGCCAGCAGCGAGGCTAGCGGCTACGAGCAGTACTTC. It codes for CASSEASGYEQYF.

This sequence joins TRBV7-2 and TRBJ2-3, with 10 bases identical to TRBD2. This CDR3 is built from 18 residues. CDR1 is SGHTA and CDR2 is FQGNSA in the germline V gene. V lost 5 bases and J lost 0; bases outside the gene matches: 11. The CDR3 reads CASSRGLAGVFSTDTQYF. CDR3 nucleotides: TGTGCCAGCAGCCGTGGGCTAGCGGGAGTATTTAGCACAGATACGCAGTATTTT.